This T cell receptor (beta chain) stems from a study of T cell responses to AZD1222 COVID-19 vaccine. The study, taken as a whole, reports: Spike-wide vaccine-associated CD4 TCRs dominated at 160-218 and 743-854. Just a handful of people given AZD1222 tested seropositive at baseline.

With regard to this clone: Its matching antigen is unknown.

Profiling relied on immunoSEQ multiplex PCR, and the TCRdb table lists in-frame clones only, not all of them. The sample includes 120,000 or so clones, nearly 90% of them seen just once. Germline values: CDR1 SGHRS, CDR2 YFSETQ. V lost 4 bases to trimming and J lost 0 bases; unmatched junction nucleotides: 9. This CDR3 contains 16 residues. The rearrangement joins TRBV5-1 to TRBJ2-5; 7 nucleotides align to TRBD2. This material consisted of peripheral blood, taken on day 0 of AZD1222 vaccination. The receptor comes from an adult in good health. As DNA, the CDR3 is TGCGCCAGCAGCCCCCCATGGCGGGAGTACCAAGAGACCCAGTACTTC. Amino acids: CASSPPWREYQETQYF.